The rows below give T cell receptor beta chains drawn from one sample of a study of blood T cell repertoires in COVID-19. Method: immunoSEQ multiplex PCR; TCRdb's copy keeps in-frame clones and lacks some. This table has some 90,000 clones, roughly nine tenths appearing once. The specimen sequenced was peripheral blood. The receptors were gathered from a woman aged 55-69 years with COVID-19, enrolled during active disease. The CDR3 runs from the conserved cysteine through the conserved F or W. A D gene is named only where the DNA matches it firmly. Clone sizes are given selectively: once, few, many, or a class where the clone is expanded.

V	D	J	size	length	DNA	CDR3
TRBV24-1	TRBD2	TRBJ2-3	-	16	TGTGCCACCAGTGGGGTAGCGGGGGGGCTTACAGATACGCAGTATTTT	CATSGVAGGLTDTQYF
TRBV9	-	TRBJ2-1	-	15	TGTGCCAGCAGCCTCGGGGACTCAAGGAGGGATGAGCAGTTCTTC	CASSLGDSRRDEQFF
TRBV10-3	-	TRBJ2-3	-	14	TGTGCCATCAGTGCGACAGGTAGCACAGATACGCAGTATTTT	CAISATGSTDTQYF
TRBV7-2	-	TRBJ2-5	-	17	TGTGCCAGCAGCTTATTTGTTTTTTCGGGGGGCGGAGAGACCCAGTACTTC	CASSLFVFSGGGETQYF
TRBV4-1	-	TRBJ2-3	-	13	TGCGCCAGCAGCCAAGCCGGAGGGGATACGCAGTATTTT	CASSQAGGDTQYF
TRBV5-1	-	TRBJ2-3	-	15	TGCGCCAGCAGCTTGGATCTAGCGTACACAGATACGCAGTATTTT	CASSLDLAYTDTQYF
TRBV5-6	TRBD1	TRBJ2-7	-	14	TGTGCCAGCAGCCGGGACAGGGGCTCCTACGAGCAGTACTTC	CASSRDRGSYEQYF
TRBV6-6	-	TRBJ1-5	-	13	TGTGCCAGCCGCCTCAACAGGGATCAGCCCCAGCATTTT	CASRLNRDQPQHF
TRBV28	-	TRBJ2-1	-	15	TGTGCCAGCAGTTTGCTAGTGGGGCCCTACAATGAGCAGTTCTTC	CASSLLVGPYNEQFF
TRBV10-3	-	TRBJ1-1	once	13	TGTGCCACCATCCAGGGGTCTAACACTGAAGCTTTCTTT	CATIQGSNTEAFF
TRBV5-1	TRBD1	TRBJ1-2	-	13	TGCGCCAGCAGCCACGGGACAGGGGAAGGCTACACCTTC	CASSHGTGEGYTF
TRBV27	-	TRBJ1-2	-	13	TGTGCCAGCAGTTTACGGGGGGCGCCCGGCTACACCTTC	CASSLRGAPGYTF
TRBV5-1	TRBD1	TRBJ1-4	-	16	TGCGCCAGCAGCCAGGGGGCCAGACCAACTAATGAAAAACTGTTTTTT	CASSQGARPTNEKLFF
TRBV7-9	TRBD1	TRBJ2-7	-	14	TGTGCCAGCAGCGACGGACAGGGCCCGTACGAGCAGTACTTC	CASSDGQGPYEQYF
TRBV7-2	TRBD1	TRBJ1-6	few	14	TGTGCCAGCAAGAGGGGGACAGGGGATTCACCCCTCCACTTT	CASKRGTGDSPLHF
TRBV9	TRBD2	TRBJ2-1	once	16	TGTGCCAGCAGCGTAGGCGGGGGGGTCTCCTACAATGAGCAGTTCTTC	CASSVGGGVSYNEQFF
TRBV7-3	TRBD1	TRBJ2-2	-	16	TGTGCCAGCAGCTTAAGGCCAGGGGGGAACACCGGGGAGCTGTTTTTT	CASSLRPGGNTGELFF
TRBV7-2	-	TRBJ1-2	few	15	TGTGCCAGCAGCTCTGCAGGCGCAGGTCCCTATGGCTACACCTTC	CASSSAGAGPYGYTF
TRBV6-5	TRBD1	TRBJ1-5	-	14	TGTGCCAGCAGGGTTCAGGGGGAGAATCAGCCCCAGCATTTT	CASRVQGENQPQHF
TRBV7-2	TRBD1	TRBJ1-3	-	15	TGTGCCAGCAGTCAGAGGGGGCCCTCTGGAAACACCATATATTTT	CASSQRGPSGNTIYF
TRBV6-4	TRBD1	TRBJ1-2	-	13	TGTGCCAGCAGGGGGACAGGGGACTATGGCTACACCTTC	CASRGTGDYGYTF
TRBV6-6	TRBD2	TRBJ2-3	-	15	TGTGCCAGCGGGAGGACTAGCGGGTATGCAGATACGCAGTATTTT	CASGRTSGYADTQYF
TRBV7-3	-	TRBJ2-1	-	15	TGTGCCAGCAGCTTAACGGCGGGGACTTACAATGAGCAGTTCTTC	CASSLTAGTYNEQFF
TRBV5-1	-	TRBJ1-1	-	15	TGCGCCAGCAGCTTGGCCGGGCAGGGGAACACTGAAGCTTTCTTT	CASSLAGQGNTEAFF
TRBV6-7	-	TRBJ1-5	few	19	TGTGCCAGCAGTGCCCTCGACGGGGGGAGTATCGATAGCAATCAGCCCCAGCATTTT	CASSALDGGSIDSNQPQHF
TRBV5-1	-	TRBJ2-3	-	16	TGCGCCAGCAGCTTGGTTCCGGGGTTGAGCGCAGATACGCAGTATTTT	CASSLVPGLSADTQYF
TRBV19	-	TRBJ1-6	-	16	TGTGCCAGTACTACAACCGGGGGGTCCTATAATTCACCCCTCCACTTT	CASTTTGGSYNSPLHF
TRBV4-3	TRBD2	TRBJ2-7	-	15	TGCGCCAGCATGAGGGCGGGGGACCCCTCCTACGAGCAGTACTTC	CASMRAGDPSYEQYF
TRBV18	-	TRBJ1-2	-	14	TGTGCCAGCTCACCACCGGCCAGGGGCTATGGCTACACCTTC	CASSPPARGYGYTF
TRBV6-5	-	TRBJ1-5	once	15	TGTGCCAGCAGAACAGGGTTCTATAGCAATCAGCCCCAGCATTTT	CASRTGFYSNQPQHF
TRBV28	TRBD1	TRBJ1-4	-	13	TGTGCCAGCACGACAGGGAGACATGAAAAACTGTTTTTT	CASTTGRHEKLFF
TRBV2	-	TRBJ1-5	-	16	TGTGCCAGCAGTGGTTCCGGGACGGGAGGTTATCAGCCCCAGCATTTT	CASSGSGTGGYQPQHF
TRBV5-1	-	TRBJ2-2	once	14	TGCGCCAGCAGCGCCCCCACAGGTCTCCGGGAGCTGTTTTTT	CASSAPTGLRELFF
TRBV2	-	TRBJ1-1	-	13	TGTGCCAGCATTGCGGATATGAACACTGAAGCTTTCTTT	CASIADMNTEAFF
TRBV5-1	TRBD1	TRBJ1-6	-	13	TGCGCCAGCAGCCTTCAGGGGGTAACACCCCTCCACTTT	CASSLQGVTPLHF
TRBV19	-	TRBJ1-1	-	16	TGTGCCAGTAGTATAGATCATGGGGGCTTGGACACTGAAGCTTTCTTT	CASSIDHGGLDTEAFF
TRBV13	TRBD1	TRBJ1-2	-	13	TGTGCCAGCAGCCGGACAGGCAGCTATGGCTACACCTTC	CASSRTGSYGYTF
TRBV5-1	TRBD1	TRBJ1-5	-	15	TGCGCCAGCAGGGAATCGACAGGGAGCAATCAGCCCCAGCATTTT	CASRESTGSNQPQHF
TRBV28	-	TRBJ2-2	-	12	TGTGCCAGCAGTGTTATTACCGGGGAGCTGTTTTTT	CASSVITGELFF
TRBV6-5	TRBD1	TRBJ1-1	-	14	TGTGCCAGCAGCCTGGGAGACAGGGACACTGAAGCTTTCTTT	CASSLGDRDTEAFF
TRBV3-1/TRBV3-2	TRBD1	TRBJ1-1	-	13	TGTGCCAGCAGCCAAGCAGGGGGCACTGAAGCTTTCTTT	CASSQAGGTEAFF
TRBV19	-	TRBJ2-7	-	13	TGTGCCAGTAGTATGGGGCCAGCCTACGAGCAGTACTTC	CASSMGPAYEQYF
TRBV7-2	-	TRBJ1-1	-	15	TGTGCCAGCAGCACCCAGGGGCGAGAAAACACTGAAGCTTTCTTT	CASSTQGRENTEAFF
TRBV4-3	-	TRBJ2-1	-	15	TGCGCCAGCAGCCAAGGAGACACAGCACACGATGAATTTTTCTTC	CASSQGDTAHDEFFF